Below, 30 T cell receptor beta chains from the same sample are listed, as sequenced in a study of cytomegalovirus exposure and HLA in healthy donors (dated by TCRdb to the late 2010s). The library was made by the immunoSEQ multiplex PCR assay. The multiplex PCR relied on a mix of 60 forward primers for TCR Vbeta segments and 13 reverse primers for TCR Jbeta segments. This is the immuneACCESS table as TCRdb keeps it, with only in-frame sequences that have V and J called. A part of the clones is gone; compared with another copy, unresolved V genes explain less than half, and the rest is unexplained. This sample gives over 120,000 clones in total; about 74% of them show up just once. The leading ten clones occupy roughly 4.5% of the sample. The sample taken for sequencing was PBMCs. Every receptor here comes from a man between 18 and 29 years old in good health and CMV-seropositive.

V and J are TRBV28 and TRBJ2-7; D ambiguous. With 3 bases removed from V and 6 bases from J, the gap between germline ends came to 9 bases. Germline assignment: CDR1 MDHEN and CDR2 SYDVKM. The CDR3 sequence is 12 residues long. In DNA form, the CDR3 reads TGTGCCAGCAGTTTGACAACCGGCGAGCAGTACTTC. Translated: CASSLTTGEQYF. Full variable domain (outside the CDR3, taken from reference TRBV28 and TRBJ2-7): DVKVTQSSRYLVKRTGEKVFLECVQDMDHENMFWYRQDPGLGLRLIYFSYDVKMKEKGDIPEGYSVSREKKERFSLILESASTNQTSMYLCASSLTTGEQYFGPGTRLTVT.

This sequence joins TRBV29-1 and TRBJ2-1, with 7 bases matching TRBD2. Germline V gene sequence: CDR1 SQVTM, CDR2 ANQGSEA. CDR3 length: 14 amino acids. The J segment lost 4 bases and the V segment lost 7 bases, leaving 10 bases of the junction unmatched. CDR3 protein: CSGIGGTGYNEQFF. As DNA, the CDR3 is TGCAGCGGGATCGGGGGGACGGGGTACAATGAGCAGTTCTTC.

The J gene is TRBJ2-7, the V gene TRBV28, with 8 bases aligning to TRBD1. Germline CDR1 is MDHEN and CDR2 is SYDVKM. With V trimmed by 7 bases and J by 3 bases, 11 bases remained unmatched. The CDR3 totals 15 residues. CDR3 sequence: CASTVLGTGDYEQYF. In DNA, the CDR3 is TGTGCCAGCACCGTACTCGGGACAGGCGACTACGAGCAGTACTTC.

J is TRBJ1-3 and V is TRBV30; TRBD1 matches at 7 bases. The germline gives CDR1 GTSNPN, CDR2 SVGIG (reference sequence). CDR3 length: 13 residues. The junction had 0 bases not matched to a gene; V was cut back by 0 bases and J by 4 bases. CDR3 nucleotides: TGTGCCTGGAGTGTAGGGGGCGGAAACACCATATATTTT. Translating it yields CAWSVGGGNTIYF.

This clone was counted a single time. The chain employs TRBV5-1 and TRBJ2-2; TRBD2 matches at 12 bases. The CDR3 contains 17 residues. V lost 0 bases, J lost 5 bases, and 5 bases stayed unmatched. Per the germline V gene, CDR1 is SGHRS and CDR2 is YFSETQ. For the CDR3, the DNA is TGCGCCAGCAGCTTGGCGCTAGCGGGAGGGCCGACCGGGGAGCTGTTTTTT. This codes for CASSLALAGGPTGELFF.

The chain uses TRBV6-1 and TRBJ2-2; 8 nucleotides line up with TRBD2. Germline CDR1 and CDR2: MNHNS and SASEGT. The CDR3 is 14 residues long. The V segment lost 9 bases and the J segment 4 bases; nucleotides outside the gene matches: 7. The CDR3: CASRRTSFTGELFF. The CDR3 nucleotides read TGTGCCAGTAGGAGGACTAGCTTCACCGGGGAGCTGTTTTTT.

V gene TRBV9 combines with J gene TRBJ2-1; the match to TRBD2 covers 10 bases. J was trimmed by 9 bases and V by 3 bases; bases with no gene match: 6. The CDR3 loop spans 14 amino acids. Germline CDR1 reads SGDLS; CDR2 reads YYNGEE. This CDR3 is CASSERTSGIEQFF. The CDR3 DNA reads TGTGCCAGCAGCGAGCGTACTAGCGGGATTGAGCAGTTCTTC. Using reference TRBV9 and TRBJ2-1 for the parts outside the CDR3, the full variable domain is DSGVTQTPKHLITATGQRVTLRCSPRSGDLSVYWYQQSLDQGLQFLIQYYNGEERAKGNILERFSAQQFPDLHSELNLSSLELGDSALYFCASSERTSGIEQFFGPGTRLTVL.

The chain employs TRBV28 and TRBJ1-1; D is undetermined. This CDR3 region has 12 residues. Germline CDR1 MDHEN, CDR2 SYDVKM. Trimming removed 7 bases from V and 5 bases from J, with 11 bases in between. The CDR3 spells CASTHPGTEAFF. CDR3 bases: TGTGCCAGCACTCACCCCGGGACTGAAGCTTTCTTT. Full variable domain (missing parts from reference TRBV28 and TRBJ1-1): DVKVTQSSRYLVKRTGEKVFLECVQDMDHENMFWYRQDPGLGLRLIYFSYDVKMKEKGDIPEGYSVSREKKERFSLILESASTNQTSMYLCASTHPGTEAFFGQGTRLTVV.

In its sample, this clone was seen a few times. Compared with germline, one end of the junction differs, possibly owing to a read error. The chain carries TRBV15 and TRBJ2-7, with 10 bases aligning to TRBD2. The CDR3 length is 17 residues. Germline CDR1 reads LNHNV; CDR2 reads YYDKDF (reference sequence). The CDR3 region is CATSRDLTSGLSYDQYF. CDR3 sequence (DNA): TGTGCTACCAGCAGAGACCTGACTAGCGGGTTATCCTACGACCAGTACTTC.

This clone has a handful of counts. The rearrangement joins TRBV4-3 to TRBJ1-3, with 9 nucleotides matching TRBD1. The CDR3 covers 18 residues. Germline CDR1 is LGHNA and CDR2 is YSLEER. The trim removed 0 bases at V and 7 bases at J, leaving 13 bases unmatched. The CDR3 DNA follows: TGCGCCAGCAGCCAAGACCCGACAGGGGGGTTTCTCGCGAACACCATATATTTT. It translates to CASSQDPTGGFLANTIYF.

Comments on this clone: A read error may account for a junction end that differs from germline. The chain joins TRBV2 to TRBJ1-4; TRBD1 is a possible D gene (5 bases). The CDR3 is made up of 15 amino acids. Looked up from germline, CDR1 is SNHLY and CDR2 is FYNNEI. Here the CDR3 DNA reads TGTGCCAGCAGTGAAGCGGGGCAGGGATTTGAAGAACTGTTTTTT. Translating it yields CASSEAGQGFEELFF. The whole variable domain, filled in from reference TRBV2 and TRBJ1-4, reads EPEVTQTPSHQVTQMGQEVILRCVPISNHLYFYWYRQILGQKVEFLVSFYNNEISEKSEIFDDQFSVERPDGSNFTLKIRSTKLEDSAMYFCASSEAGQGFEELFFGSGTQLSVL.

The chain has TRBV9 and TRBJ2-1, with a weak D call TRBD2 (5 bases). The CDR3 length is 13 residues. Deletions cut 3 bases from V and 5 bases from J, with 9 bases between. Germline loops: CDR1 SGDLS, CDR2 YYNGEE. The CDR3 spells CASSAGSDNEQFF. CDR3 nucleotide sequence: TGTGCCAGCAGCGCGGGAAGCGACAATGAGCAGTTCTTC.

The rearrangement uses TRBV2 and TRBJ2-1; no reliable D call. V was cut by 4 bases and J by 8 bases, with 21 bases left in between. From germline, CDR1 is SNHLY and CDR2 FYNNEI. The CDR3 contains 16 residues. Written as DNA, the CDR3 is TGTGCCAGCAGTGGGCTGCGGAGCCTAACTGGCGATGAGCAGTTCTTC. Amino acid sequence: CASSGLRSLTGDEQFF.

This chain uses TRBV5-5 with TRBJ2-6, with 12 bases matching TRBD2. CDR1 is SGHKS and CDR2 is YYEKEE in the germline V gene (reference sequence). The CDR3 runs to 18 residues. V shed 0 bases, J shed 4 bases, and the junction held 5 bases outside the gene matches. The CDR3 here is CASSLEGLAGSGANVLTF. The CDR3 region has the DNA TGTGCCAGCAGCTTGGAAGGACTAGCGGGATCGGGGGCCAACGTCCTGACTTTC.

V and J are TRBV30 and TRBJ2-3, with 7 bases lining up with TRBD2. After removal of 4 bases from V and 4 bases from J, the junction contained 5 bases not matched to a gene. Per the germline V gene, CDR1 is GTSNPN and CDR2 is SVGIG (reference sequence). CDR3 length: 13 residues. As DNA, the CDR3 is TGTGCCTGGACGGGAGGAGGTCCAGATACGCAGTATTTT. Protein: CAWTGGGPDTQYF.

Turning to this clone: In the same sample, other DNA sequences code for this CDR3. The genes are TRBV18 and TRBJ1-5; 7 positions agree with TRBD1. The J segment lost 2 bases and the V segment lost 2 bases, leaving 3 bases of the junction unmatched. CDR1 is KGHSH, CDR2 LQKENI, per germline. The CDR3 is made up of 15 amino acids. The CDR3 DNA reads TGTGCCAGCTCACCAGCAGGGGGTCGCAATCAGCCCCAGCATTTT. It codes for CASSPAGGRNQPQHF.

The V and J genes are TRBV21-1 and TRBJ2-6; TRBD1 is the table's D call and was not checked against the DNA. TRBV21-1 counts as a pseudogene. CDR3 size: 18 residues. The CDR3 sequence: CASTADRGNHSGANVLTF. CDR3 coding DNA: TGTGCCAGCACCGCGGACAGGGGCAATCACTCTGGGGCCAACGTCCTGACTTTC.

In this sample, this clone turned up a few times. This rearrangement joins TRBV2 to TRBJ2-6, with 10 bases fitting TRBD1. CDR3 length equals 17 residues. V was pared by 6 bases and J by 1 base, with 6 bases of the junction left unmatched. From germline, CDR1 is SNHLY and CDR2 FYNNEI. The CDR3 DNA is TGTGCCAGCAGAAGACAGGGGGCGGTTTCTGGGGCCAACGTCCTGACTTTC. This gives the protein CASRRQGAVSGANVLTF.

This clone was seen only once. In DNA, the CDR3 is TGTGCCAGCAGTAAACAGGGGATCGGGGAGCCCCAGCATTTT. Its protein is CASSKQGIGEPQHF. This chain links TRBV2 with TRBJ1-5, with TRBD1 identical over 7 bases. Trimming took 5 bases from V and 8 from J; bases not matched to a gene: 9. The CDR3 sequence is 14 residues long. Germline V CDR1 and CDR2: SNHLY, FYNNEI.

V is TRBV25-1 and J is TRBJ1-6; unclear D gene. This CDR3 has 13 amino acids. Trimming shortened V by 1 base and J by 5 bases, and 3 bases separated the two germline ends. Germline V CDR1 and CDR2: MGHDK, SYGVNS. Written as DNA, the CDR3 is TGTGCCAGCAGTGAATTAAATAATTCACCCCTCCACTTT. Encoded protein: CASSELNNSPLHF.

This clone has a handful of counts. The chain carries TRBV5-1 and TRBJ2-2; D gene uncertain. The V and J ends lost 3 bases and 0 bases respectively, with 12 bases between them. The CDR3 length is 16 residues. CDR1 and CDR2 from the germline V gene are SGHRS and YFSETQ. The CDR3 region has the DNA TGCGCCAGCAGCTCAACCCTTACTACGAACACCGGGGAGCTGTTTTTT. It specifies CASSSTLTTNTGELFF.

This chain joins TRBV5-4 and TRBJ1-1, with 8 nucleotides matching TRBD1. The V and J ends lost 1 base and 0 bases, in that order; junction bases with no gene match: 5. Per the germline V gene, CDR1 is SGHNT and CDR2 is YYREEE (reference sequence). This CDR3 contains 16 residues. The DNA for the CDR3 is TGTGCCAGCAGCTTGCCCGGGACAGGAATGAACACTGAAGCTTTCTTT. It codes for CASSLPGTGMNTEAFF.

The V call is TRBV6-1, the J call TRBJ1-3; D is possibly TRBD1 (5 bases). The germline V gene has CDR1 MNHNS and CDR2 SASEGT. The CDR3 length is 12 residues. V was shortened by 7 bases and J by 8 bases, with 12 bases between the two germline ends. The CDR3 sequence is CASTPRGDTIYF. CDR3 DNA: TGTGCCAGCACCCCTCGGGGGGACACCATATATTTT.

DNA for the CDR3: TGTGCCAGCAGTTTTGTCCGGGAGGTCGGGGAGCTGTTTTTT. It codes for CASSFVREVGELFF. The rearrangement joins TRBV28 to TRBJ2-2; TRBD2 matches 7 bases. Germline assignment: CDR1 MDHEN and CDR2 SYDVKM. The CDR3 has 14 residues. Trimming cost V 3 bases and J 7 bases; bases outside gene matches: 5.

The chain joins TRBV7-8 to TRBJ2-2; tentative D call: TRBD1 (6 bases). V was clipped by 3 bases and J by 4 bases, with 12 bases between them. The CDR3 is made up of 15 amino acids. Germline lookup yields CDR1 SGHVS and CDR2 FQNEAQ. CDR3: CASSFTGSATGELFF. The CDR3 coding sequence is TGTGCCAGCAGCTTCACAGGGAGCGCCACCGGGGAGCTGTTTTTT.

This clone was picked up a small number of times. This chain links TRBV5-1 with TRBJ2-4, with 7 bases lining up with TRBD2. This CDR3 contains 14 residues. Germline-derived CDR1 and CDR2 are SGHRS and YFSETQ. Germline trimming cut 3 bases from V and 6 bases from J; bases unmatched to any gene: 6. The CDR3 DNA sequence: TGCGCCAGCAGCTCTGAGGGAGGGCCAAACATTCAGTACTTC. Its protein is CASSSEGGPNIQYF.

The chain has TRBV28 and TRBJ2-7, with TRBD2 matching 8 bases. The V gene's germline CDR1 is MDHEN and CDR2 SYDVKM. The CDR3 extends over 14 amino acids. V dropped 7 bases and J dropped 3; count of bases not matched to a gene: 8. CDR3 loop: CASINSGAFYEQYF. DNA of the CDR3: TGTGCCAGCATAAATAGCGGGGCGTTCTACGAGCAGTACTTC.

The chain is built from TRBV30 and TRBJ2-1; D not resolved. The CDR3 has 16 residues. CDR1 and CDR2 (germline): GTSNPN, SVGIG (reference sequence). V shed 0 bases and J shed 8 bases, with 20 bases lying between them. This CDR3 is CAWSVPPDSLSYEQFF. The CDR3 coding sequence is TGTGCCTGGAGTGTACCCCCCGACTCTCTTTCATATGAGCAGTTCTTC. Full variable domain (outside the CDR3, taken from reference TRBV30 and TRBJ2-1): SQTIHQWPATLVQPVGSPLSLECTVEGTSNPNLYWYRQAAGRGLQLLFYSVGIGQISSEVPQNLSASRPQDRQFILSSKKLLLSDSGFYLCAWSVPPDSLSYEQFFGPGTRLTVL.

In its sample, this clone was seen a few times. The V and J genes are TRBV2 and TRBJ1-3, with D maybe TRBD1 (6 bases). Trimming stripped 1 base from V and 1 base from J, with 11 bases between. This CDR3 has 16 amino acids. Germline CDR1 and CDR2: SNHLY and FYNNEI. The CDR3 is CASSEDRTASGNTIYF. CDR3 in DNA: TGTGCCAGCAGTGAAGATAGGACAGCTTCTGGAAACACCATATATTTT.

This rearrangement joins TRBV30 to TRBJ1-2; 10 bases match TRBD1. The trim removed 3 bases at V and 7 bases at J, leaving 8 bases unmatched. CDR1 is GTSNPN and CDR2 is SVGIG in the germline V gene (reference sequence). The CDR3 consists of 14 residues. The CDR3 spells CAWRALGQGSGYTF. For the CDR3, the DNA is TGTGCCTGGAGGGCGTTGGGACAGGGGAGTGGCTACACCTTC.